This passage covers 28 T cell receptor beta chains from one sample sequenced in a study of identical twins. TCRdb itself ran the 5' RACE reads through MiXCR, one entry per CDR3 protein. Here the sample spans about 300,000 distinct CDR3 sequences, around 12% being singletons. These same data were also listed under a study on yellow fever vaccine responses in identical twins.

Input material: CD8+ T cells sorted from blood. All receptors derive from a woman under 30 in good health.

The gene calls are TRBV13 and TRBJ1-1; 8 nucleotides agree with TRBD1. V shed 5 bases, J shed 0 bases, and the junction held 5 bases outside the gene matches. This CDR3 region has 15 residues. Germline V lookup: CDR1 PRHDT, CDR2 FYEKMQ (reference sequence). CDR3 nucleotide sequence: TGTGCCAGCAGCGCAGGACAGGGCATGAACACTGAAGCTTTCTTT. Encoded protein: CASSAGQGMNTEAFF.

This clonotype was seen more than once but under ten times. The chain employs TRBV6-1 and TRBJ2-7, with 13 bases aligning to TRBD2. Trimming took 4 bases from V and 0 from J; bases not matched to a gene: 12. CDR3 length equals 19 residues. The germline gives CDR1 MNHNS, CDR2 SASEGT. CDR3: CASSVTAPGLAGSSYEQYV. CDR3 in DNA: TGTGCCAGCAGTGTAACCGCTCCGGGACTAGCGGGGAGCTCCTACGAGCAGTACGTC.

In its sample, this clonotype was seen a few times. The chain has TRBV7-6 and TRBJ2-2; 11 bases are shared with TRBD2. From germline, CDR1 is SGHVS and CDR2 FNYEAQ. The CDR3 is 15 residues long. The ends lost 5 bases at V and 8 bases at J; junction bases unmatched: 7. CDR3 sequence reads: CASSGILAGEGELFF. The CDR3 DNA sequence: TGTGCCAGCAGCGGGATACTAGCGGGAGAAGGGGAGCTGTTTTTT.

The chain employs TRBV6-5 and TRBJ1-1; D gene uncertain. Trimming stripped 2 bases from V and 0 bases from J, with 10 bases between. Per germline, CDR1 MNHEY and CDR2 SVGAGI. The length of the CDR3 is 15 residues. The CDR3 loop reads CASSYIRGMNTEAFF. The DNA of the CDR3 is TGTGCCAGCAGTTACATTCGGGGAATGAACACTGAAGCTTTCTTT.

In this sample, this clonotype turned up many times. The rearrangement joins TRBV3-1 to TRBJ1-2, with TRBD1 as a possible D gene (6 bases). CDR1 LGHDT and CDR2 YNNKEL come from the germline V gene (reference sequence). This CDR3 is built from 16 residues. Trimming stripped 2 bases from V and 9 bases from J, with 22 bases between. The CDR3 is CASSQLKDRLRSSYTF. DNA for the CDR3: TGTGCCAGCAGCCAACTGAAAGACAGGTTGAGAAGTAGCTACACCTTC.

This rearrangement joins TRBV21-1 to TRBJ2-5. TRBV21-1 has pseudogene status. The CDR3 is 12 residues long. The CDR3 DNA reads TGTGCCAGCAGCAAATGTTTTGAGACCCAGTACTTC. Translation gives CASSKCFETQYF.

This clonotype was picked up a small number of times. V usage is TRBV3-1 and J usage is TRBJ2-7; weak D call: TRBD1 (6 bases). Trimming left V 3 bases short and J 2 bases short, with 11 bases between. Germline CDR1 is LGHDT and CDR2 is YNNKEL (reference sequence). The CDR3 has 14 residues. In DNA, the CDR3 is TGTGCCAGCAGCCAGAACAGGGATCCCTACGAGCAGTACTTC. The encoded protein is CASSQNRDPYEQYF.

This clonotype was counted only a few times. J is TRBJ2-2 and V is TRBV6-4, with a tentative D call TRBD1 (6 bases). V lost 5 bases and J 3 bases, leaving 10 bases between the germline ends. Germline loops: CDR1 MRHNA, CDR2 SNTAGT. The CDR3 extends over 14 amino acids. The CDR3 loop is CASSSDSHTGELFF. The CDR3 DNA is TGTGCCAGCAGTTCGGACAGCCACACCGGGGAGCTGTTTTTT.

CDR3 DNA sequence: TGTGCCAGCAGCGTAGGCAACATGGGAGGCGAAAAACTGTTTTTT. Protein sequence: CASSVGNMGGEKLFF. The chain is built from TRBV9 and TRBJ1-4; D gene uncertain. Per germline, CDR1 SGDLS and CDR2 YYNGEE. Trimming shortened V by 0 bases and J by 8 bases, and 14 bases separated the two germline ends. The CDR3 runs 15 residues.

The chain carries TRBV5-1 and TRBJ2-1; D gene ambiguous. Between the trimmed V and J ends, which lost 0 bases and 3 bases, there was a span of 7 bases. The CDR3 length is 14 residues. The germline gives CDR1 SGHRS, CDR2 YFSETQ. The CDR3 here is CASSLDWSYNEQFF. DNA for the CDR3: TGCGCCAGCAGCTTGGATTGGAGCTACAATGAGCAGTTCTTC.

The table lists this clonotype with many counts. The J gene is TRBJ2-7, the V gene TRBV29-1; D gene ambiguous. CDR1 SQVTM and CDR2 ANQGSEA come from the germline V gene. The CDR3 sequence is 13 residues long. Trimming removed 2 bases from V and 2 bases from J, with 10 bases in between. The CDR3 DNA reads as TGCAGCGTTGAAATGGATGCACCCTACGAGCAGTACTTC. It is translated as CSVEMDAPYEQYF.

This clonotype occurred once. The chain uses TRBV19 and TRBJ2-7, with D perhaps matching TRBD2 (6 bases). Looked up from germline, CDR1 is LNHDA and CDR2 is SQIVND (reference sequence). The CDR3 length is 13 residues. V was cut by 2 bases and J by 3 bases, with 8 bases left in between. CDR3 in amino acids: CASSISEGYEQYV. For the CDR3, the DNA is TGTGCCAGTAGTATATCGGAGGGCTACGAGCAGTACGTC.

The CDR3 loop is CASSPLSGTGTGELFF. Here the CDR3 DNA reads TGTGCCAGCAGCCCACTCTCCGGGACAGGGACCGGGGAGCTGTTTTTT. The chain employs TRBV7-9 and TRBJ2-2; 9 nucleotides align to TRBD1. The CDR3 covers 16 residues. Germline V lookup: CDR1 SEHNR, CDR2 FQNEAQ (reference sequence). V trimming: 5 bases; J trimming: 5 bases; junction bases outside the gene matches: 9.

This clonotype showed up many times. The chain combines TRBV12-3 or TRBV12-4 with TRBJ2-1; 10 positions agree with TRBD2. V lost 5 bases, J lost 8 bases, and 12 bases stayed unmatched. The CDR3 is made up of 16 amino acids. This chain's CDR3 is CASSKPGLASWYEQFF. The CDR3 nucleotides are TGTGCCAGCAGTAAACCGGGACTAGCGTCTTGGTATGAGCAGTTCTTC.

J is TRBJ2-7 and V is TRBV11-2; the D is unclear. The CDR3 totals 12 residues. The germline CDR1 and CDR2 sequences are SGHAT and FQNNGV. V dropped 4 bases and J dropped 3 bases, with 7 bases sitting between them. The CDR3 loop is CASSSGLYEQYV. DNA of the CDR3: TGTGCCAGCAGCTCTGGTCTCTACGAGCAGTACGTC.

Ten or more counts support this clonotype. The rearrangement joins TRBV27 to TRBJ2-3; possibly TRBD2 for D (6 bases). Per germline, CDR1 MNHEY and CDR2 SMNVEV (reference sequence). V lost 3 bases to trimming and J lost 1 base, with 11 bases between them. The CDR3 length is 15 residues. This CDR3 is CASSFFPSGTDTQYF. Here the CDR3 DNA reads TGTGCCAGCAGTTTTTTCCCTAGCGGCACAGATACGCAGTATTTT.

The V call is TRBV27, the J call TRBJ1-1; possible D gene TRBD1, 6 bases. The CDR3 totals 14 residues. Trimming took 4 bases from V and 3 from J, leaving 12 bases between them. Germline loops: CDR1 MNHEY, CDR2 SMNVEV (reference sequence). The CDR3 DNA sequence: TGTGCCAGCAGTTCTACAGGGTCGTACACTGAAGCTTTCTTT. Translated, it gives CASSSTGSYTEAFF.

This clonotype occurred a few times. This chain links TRBV12-3 or TRBV12-4 with TRBJ1-4; no reliable D call. V was clipped by 3 bases and J by 3 bases, with 8 bases between them. The CDR3 has 14 amino acids. CDR3 in amino acids: CASSLGFANEKLFF. CDR3 nucleotides: TGTGCCAGCAGTTTGGGGTTTGCTAATGAAAAACTGTTTTTT.

This clonotype has only a few counts. The chain uses TRBV4-1 and TRBJ1-1, with a tentative D call TRBD1 (5 bases). The CDR3 sequence is 16 residues long. Trimming cost V 4 bases and J 4 bases, with 19 bases left between them. CDR1 is MGHRA, CDR2 YSYEKL, per germline. The DNA for the CDR3 is TGCGCCAGCAGCCGAGGGGTGGTCAGGGAGGGCACTGAAGCTTTCTTT. It translates to CASSRGVVREGTEAFF.

The chain uses TRBV6-5 and TRBJ2-7, with 7 nucleotides matching TRBD2. Germline V CDR1 and CDR2: MNHEY, SVGAGI. J gave up 5 bases and V 3 bases, and 4 bases lay outside the gene matches. The CDR3 has 13 amino acids. The CDR3: CASSYGAGDEQYV. Here the CDR3 DNA reads TGTGCCAGCAGTTATGGTGCGGGGGACGAGCAGTACGTC.

V usage is TRBV5-1 and J usage is TRBJ1-5, with D hard to call. This CDR3 has 13 residues. With 0 bases removed from V and 7 bases from J, the gap between germline ends came to 8 bases. The germline V gene encodes CDR1 SGHRS and CDR2 YFSETQ. This chain's CDR3 is CASSLGPEQPQHF. CDR3 bases: TGCGCCAGCAGCTTGGGCCCAGAACAGCCCCAGCATTTT.

This clonotype appeared once. The chain links TRBV9 to TRBJ2-7; D may correspond to TRBD1 or TRBD2 (6 bases each). CDR3 length: 16 amino acids. The germline V gene has CDR1 SGDLS and CDR2 YYNGEE. V shed 3 bases and J shed 5 bases, with 21 bases lying between them. The CDR3 DNA follows: TGTGCCAGCAGCGCAACCGGGGGCCTAGGGAAACACGAGCAGTACTTC. This sequence encodes CASSATGGLGKHEQYF. Full variable domain (remainder filled in from reference TRBV9 and TRBJ2-7): DSGVTQTPKHLITATGQRVTLRCSPRSGDLSVYWYQQSLDQGLQFLIQYYNGEERAKGNILERFSAQQFPDLHSELNLSSLELGDSALYFCASSATGGLGKHEQYFGPGTRLTVT.

Only a few counts were recorded for this clonotype. The chain carries TRBV5-1 and TRBJ2-1, with D perhaps matching TRBD1 (6 bases). Trimming pared 2 bases from V and 0 bases from J, leaving 9 bases between. Germline V gives CDR1 SGHRS, CDR2 YFSETQ. The CDR3 covers 15 residues. This CDR3 is CASSLKQGSYNEQFF. CDR3 sequence (DNA): TGCGCCAGCAGCTTAAAACAGGGCTCCTACAATGAGCAGTTCTTC. The whole variable domain, remainder taken from reference TRBV5-1 and TRBJ2-1, is KAGVTQTPRYLIKTRGQQVTLSCSPISGHRSVSWYQQTPGQGLQFLFEYFSETQRNKGNFPGRFSGRQFSNSRSEMNVSTLELGDSALYLCASSLKQGSYNEQFFGPGTRLTVL.

This chain links TRBV20-1 with TRBJ2-7; 11 bases are shared with TRBD2. This CDR3 contains 16 residues. The V segment lost 3 bases and the J segment 5 bases; nucleotides outside the gene matches: 12. CDR1 is DFQATT, CDR2 SNEGSKA, per germline (reference sequence). DNA for the CDR3: TGCAGTGCTAGTGAAGATGAACTAGCGGGAGTAGACGAGCAGTACTTC. Its protein product is CSASEDELAGVDEQYF.

This clonotype was counted only a few times. The rearrangement joins TRBV5-6 to TRBJ2-2; the D is unclear. Germline assignment: CDR1 SGHDT and CDR2 YYEEEE. The CDR3 is 14 residues long. The V gene lost 3 bases and the J gene lost 7 bases, with 13 bases spanning the gap. As DNA, the CDR3 is TGTGCCAGCAGCTATGAGGAGTTCGTCGGGGAGCTGTTTTTT. Translated: CASSYEEFVGELFF.

This clonotype was picked up a small number of times. This chain links TRBV29-1 with TRBJ2-2; D ambiguous. This CDR3 contains 12 residues. The germline V and J ends were trimmed by 7 bases and 4 bases, with 10 bases remaining between them. Germline V lookup: CDR1 SQVTM, CDR2 ANQGSEA. Here the CDR3 DNA reads TGCAGCGCCTTCGACCCCACCGGGGAGCTGTTTTTT. The encoded protein is CSAFDPTGELFF.

The chain joins TRBV19 to TRBJ2-1; TRBD2 might be the D (6 bases). Per the germline V gene, CDR1 is LNHDA and CDR2 is SQIVND (reference sequence). V was pared by 1 base and J by 5 bases, with 12 bases between. The CDR3 loop spans 15 amino acids. CDR3 region: CASSIVGDSHNEQFF. CDR3 bases: TGTGCCAGTAGTATAGTAGGGGACTCGCACAATGAGCAGTTCTTC.

In DNA, the CDR3 is TGTGCCAGCAGTCCCGACTCGACGGCCCAGCATTTT. This encodes CASSPDSTAQHF. The chain recombines TRBV12-3 or TRBV12-4 with TRBJ1-5; D not resolved. This CDR3 has 12 amino acids. V shed 5 bases and J shed 11 bases, with 13 bases lying between them.